This T cell receptor (beta chain) stems from a study of blood T cells in healthy people across ages (dated by TCRdb to between 2015 and 2016). As for the study more broadly: In model experiments, template switching captured about one uniquely barcoded TCR beta cDNA molecule for every two T cells. Age-related changes in TCR beta repertoire diversity were measured in the study by deep sequencing normalized with unique cDNA molecular identifiers. The donors were split into four age groups: young (average around 16 years), middle-aged (roughly 40), aged (over 55) and long-lived (under 85). To avoid experimental bias, donors of different ages were spread randomly across the sequencing lanes. For two donors (one aged 18 to 29 and one aged 80 or older), the study analyzed two additional independent replicas of 1 million unique cDNA reads from the same blood draw.

This clonotype was picked up a small number of times. It has no known antigen specificity. The sample holds no much larger clone one base away, and base qualities are not on file. The trim is 3 bases for V and 7 bases for J, with a gap of 22 bases between the germline ends. According to the germline V gene, CDR1 reads SGDLS and CDR2 reads YYNGEE. Taken from cysteine to phenylalanine, the CDR3 has 16 residues. The retained sequence is limited to the CDR3, 48 bases, with the frame set at the first base. Study-level results and caveats: The CMV infection status of donors was not known, potentially confounding age-related changes in expanded clonotypes. As age increased, observed TCR beta diversity per million T cells dropped in a roughly linear way, and a significant reduction was already evident by age 40. Because profiling used bulk unsorted PBMCs, naive and antigen-experienced compartments could not be compared conclusively. There was a strong correlation between observed TCR beta diversity and the percentage of naive T cells measured by flow cytometry. Estimates of total diversity based on one million sequenced T cells were regarded as lower bounds and as underestimates. Compared with the aged group, the long-lived group had more naive CD4+ T cells, fewer expanded clones and increased TCR diversity, suggesting age selection.

The library was prepared using 5' RACE. A second PCR of about 6 to 11 cycles was performed with a sample-barcoded 5' primer and a J-beta primer mix. Each TCR beta cDNA molecule received a unique molecular identifier from a template-switch 5' adaptor carrying 12 random nucleotides. At least 2.5 million CDR3-containing paired-end reads were obtained from each sample. The Mint cDNA synthesis kit, primed by a TRBC-specific oligonucleotide, was used to synthesize first-strand cDNA from all RNA. Following uracil-DNA glycosylase treatment, a first 18-cycle PCR with universal primers M1SS and BC2_uni_R was performed on all cDNA. The original methods were these. Each sample was normalized by randomly selecting 1 million high-quality reads, each carrying a distinct molecular identifier. Reads sharing molecular identifiers were discarded rather than binned into consensus sequences. MiTCR, run with a Q25 quality threshold and the strictest error-elimination algorithm, handled CDR3 identification, clonotype clustering and error correction. Lower-bound total TCR beta diversity was estimated with a nonparametric unseen species model using Euler transformation. The public reads were quality trimmed at Q25 with fastp and then assembled into clones with MiXCR by TCRdb, keeping productive beta chains. CDR3 protein sequences are deduplicated, and each keeps its most common genes and DNA. TCRdb's processing, not the study's, gives the V and J calls here. This sample comprises fewer than 2 million distinct CDR3 sequences, roughly two fifths of them detected only once. The ten largest clones add up to about 23% of the sample.

Systemically healthy Caucasian individuals from Russia, 35 to 40 in total and aged roughly 6 to 90 years, were included as donors. Each donor gave around 9.9 milliliters of peripheral blood, collected into EDTA-treated Vacutainer tubes. Ficoll-Paque density-gradient centrifugation was used to isolate PBMCs, with at least 7 million per sample. Total RNA was extracted from PBMCs with Trizol reagent, with at least 5 micrograms obtained per sample. Naive CD45RAhigh/CD27high T cell percentages were measured by flow cytometry on a PBMC aliquot from every donor. Specimen: blood. The V and J genes are TRBV9 and TRBJ1-2; the D region possibly corresponds to TRBD1 (6 bases align). The receptor's source is a human donor in good health. The DNA sequence reads TGTGCCAGCAGCGGGGGACAAATACTCCCTCAAGCTGGCTACACCTTC. This encodes CASSGGQILPQAGYTF.